These 3 T cell receptor beta chains originate from one sample sequenced in a study of post-analysis software for immune sequencing data. Study-wide results and caveats: Elevated frequency relative to controls characterized roughly 5 TRBV segments in patients, TRBV5-6, TRBV5-1 and TRBV20-1 among them.

These receptors' targets are unknown. Incorporated into the TCR beta cDNA libraries were unique molecular identifiers, which served to reduce PCR and sequencing biases. TCRdb reprocessed the PCR reads via MiXCR and lists one record per CDR3 protein. This table holds 600,000 to 700,000 distinct CDR3 sequences, 59% found once. The sample taken for sequencing was blood. The receptors stem from a girl aged 2-10 years with multiple sclerosis.

This clonotype was found a few times. The chain is built from TRBV29-1 and TRBJ1-2; TRBD1 aligns across 9 bases. V lost 6 bases, J lost 8 bases, and 13 bases stayed unmatched. Germline V CDR1 and CDR2: SQVTM, ANQGSEA. CDR3 length: 14 amino acids. The CDR3 is CSVDHFGTGLGYTF. As DNA, the CDR3 is TGCAGCGTCGACCACTTCGGGACAGGGTTGGGCTACACCTTC.

This clonotype was found a few times. The CDR3 DNA reads as TGCGCCAGCAGCTTGGGGGTGGGAACCTACAATGAGCAGTTCTTC. Its translation is CASSLGVGTYNEQFF. The chain couples TRBV5-1 to TRBJ2-1; D remains ambiguous. The CDR3 extends over 15 amino acids. From germline, CDR1 is SGHRS and CDR2 YFSETQ. The V end was cut by 0 bases, the J end by 2 bases, with 9 bases between. The full variable domain, its missing parts supplied by reference TRBV5-1 and TRBJ2-1, is KAGVTQTPRYLIKTRGQQVTLSCSPISGHRSVSWYQQTPGQGLQFLFEYFSETQRNKGNFPGRFSGRQFSNSRSEMNVSTLELGDSALYLCASSLGVGTYNEQFFGPGTRLTVL.

The chain couples TRBV20-1 to TRBJ2-7; D remains unclear. CDR3 length equals 17 residues. Between the trimmed V and J ends, which lost 1 base and 3 bases, there was a span of 22 bases. Germline-derived CDR1 and CDR2 are DFQATT and SNEGSKA (reference sequence). In nucleotides, the CDR3 is TGCAGTGCTAGAGGCGACCAAAGGGATGGGATGAGCTACGAGCAGTACTTC. Residues: CSARGDQRDGMSYEQYF.